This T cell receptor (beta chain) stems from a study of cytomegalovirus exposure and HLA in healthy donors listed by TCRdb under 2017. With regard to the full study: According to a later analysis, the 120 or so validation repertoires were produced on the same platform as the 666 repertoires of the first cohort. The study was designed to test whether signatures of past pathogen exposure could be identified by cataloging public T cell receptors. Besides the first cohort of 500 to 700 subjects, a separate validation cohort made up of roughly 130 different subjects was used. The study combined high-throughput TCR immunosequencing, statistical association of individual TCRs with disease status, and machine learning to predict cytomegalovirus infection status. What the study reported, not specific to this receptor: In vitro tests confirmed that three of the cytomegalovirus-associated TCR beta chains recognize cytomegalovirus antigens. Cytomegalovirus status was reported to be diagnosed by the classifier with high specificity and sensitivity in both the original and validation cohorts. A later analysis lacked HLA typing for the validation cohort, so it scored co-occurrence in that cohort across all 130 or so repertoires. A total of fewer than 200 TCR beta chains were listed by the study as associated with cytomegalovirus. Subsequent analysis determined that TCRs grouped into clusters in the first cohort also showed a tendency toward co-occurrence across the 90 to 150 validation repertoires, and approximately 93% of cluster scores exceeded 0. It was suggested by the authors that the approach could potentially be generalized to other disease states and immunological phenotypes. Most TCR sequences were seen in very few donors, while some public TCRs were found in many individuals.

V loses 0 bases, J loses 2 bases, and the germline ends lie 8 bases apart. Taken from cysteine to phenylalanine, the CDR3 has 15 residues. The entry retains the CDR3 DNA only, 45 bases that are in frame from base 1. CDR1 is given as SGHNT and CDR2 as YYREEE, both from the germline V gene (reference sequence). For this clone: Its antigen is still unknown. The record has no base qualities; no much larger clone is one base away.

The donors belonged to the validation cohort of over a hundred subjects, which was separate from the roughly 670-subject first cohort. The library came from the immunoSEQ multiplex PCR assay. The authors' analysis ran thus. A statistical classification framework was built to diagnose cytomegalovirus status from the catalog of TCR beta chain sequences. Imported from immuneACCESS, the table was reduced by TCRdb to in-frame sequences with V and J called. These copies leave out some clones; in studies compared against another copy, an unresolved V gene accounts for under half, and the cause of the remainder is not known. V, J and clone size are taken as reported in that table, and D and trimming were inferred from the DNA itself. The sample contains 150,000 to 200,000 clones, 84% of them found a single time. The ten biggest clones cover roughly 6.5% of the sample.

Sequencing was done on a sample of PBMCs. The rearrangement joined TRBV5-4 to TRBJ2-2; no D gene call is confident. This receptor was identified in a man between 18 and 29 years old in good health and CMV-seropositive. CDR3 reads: CASSLDIANTGELFF. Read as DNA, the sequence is TGTGCCAGCAGCTTGGACATTGCAAACACCGGGGAGCTGTTTTTT.